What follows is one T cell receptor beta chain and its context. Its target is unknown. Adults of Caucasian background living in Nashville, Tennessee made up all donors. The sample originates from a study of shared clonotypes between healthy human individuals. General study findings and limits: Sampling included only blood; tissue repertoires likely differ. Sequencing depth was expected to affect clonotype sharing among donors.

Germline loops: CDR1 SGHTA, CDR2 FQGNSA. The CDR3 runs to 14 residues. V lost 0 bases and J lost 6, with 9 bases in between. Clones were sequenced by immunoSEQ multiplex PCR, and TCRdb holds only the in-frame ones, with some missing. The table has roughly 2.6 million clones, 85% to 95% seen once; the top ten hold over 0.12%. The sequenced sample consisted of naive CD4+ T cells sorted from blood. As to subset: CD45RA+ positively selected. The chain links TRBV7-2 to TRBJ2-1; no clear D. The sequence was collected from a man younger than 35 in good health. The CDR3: CASSLAIAVNEQFF. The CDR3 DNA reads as TGTGCCAGCAGCTTAGCGATTGCGGTCAATGAGCAGTTCTTC.